These 28 T cell receptor beta chains share one sample of origin, sequenced in a study of T cell changes during pregnancy in multiple sclerosis. The assay was immunoSEQ multiplex PCR, and TCRdb's table has in-frame clones only and misses some. The sample consists of approximately 63,000 clones, about nine tenths of them appearing once. This sample comprised peripheral blood, obtained in the third trimester of pregnancy. These receptors were obtained from a female donor in good health, enrolled as a control in a pregnancy study.

This rearrangement joins TRBV30 to TRBJ1-6; 8 bases are shared with TRBD1. The J segment lost 6 bases and the V segment lost 3 bases, leaving 4 bases of the junction unmatched. Germline values: CDR1 GTSNPN, CDR2 SVGIG (reference sequence). This CDR3 is built from 14 residues. CDR3 in DNA: TGTGCCTGGAGGGGGGACAGGATTAATTCACCCCTCCACTTT. Translating gives CAWRGDRINSPLHF.

The gene calls are TRBV15 and TRBJ2-1, with D tentatively TRBD2 (5 bases). The V and J ends lost 3 bases and 9 bases respectively, with 12 bases between them. The V gene's germline CDR1 is LNHNV and CDR2 YYDKDF (reference sequence). The CDR3 is 13 amino acids. The CDR3 coding sequence is TGTGCCACCAGCAGCACGTTTGAGGGTGAGCAGTTCTTC. As protein: CATSSTFEGEQFF.

This rearrangement joins TRBV4-1 to TRBJ2-1; no reliable D call. V dropped 1 base and J dropped 7 bases, with 8 bases sitting between them. The germline V gene has CDR1 MGHRA and CDR2 YSYEKL. This CDR3 has 13 residues. CDR3 in amino acids: CASSQGAVNEQFF. The DNA of the CDR3 is TGCGCCAGCAGCCAAGGAGCCGTTAATGAGCAGTTCTTC.

This chain uses TRBV9 with TRBJ2-3; the D gene is possibly TRBD2 (6 bases). CDR3 size: 16 residues. V lost 4 bases to trimming and J lost 0 bases, with 15 bases between them. Per germline, CDR1 SGDLS and CDR2 YYNGEE. In DNA, the CDR3 is TGTGCCAGCAGCCCTCGTGGGGGGTTTAGCACAGATACGCAGTATTTT. This encodes CASSPRGGFSTDTQYF.

The J gene is TRBJ1-3, the V gene TRBV30; D remains ambiguous. The CDR3 contains 13 residues. Per the germline V gene, CDR1 is GTSNPN and CDR2 is SVGIG (reference sequence). Trimming removed 0 bases at V and 1 base at J, with 4 bases between. For the CDR3, the DNA is TGTGCCTGGAGTGTCGGTTCTGGAAACACCATATATTTT. It yields the protein CAWSVGSGNTIYF.

As concerns this clone: Other DNA sequences from this sample encode an identical CDR3 as well. The V call is TRBV30, the J call TRBJ2-7; D gene unclear. The CDR3 sequence is 13 residues long. V was shortened by 0 bases and J by 3 bases, with 9 bases between the two germline ends. Germline CDR1 reads GTSNPN; CDR2 reads SVGIG (reference sequence). The CDR3 sequence is CAWSVGGNYEQYF. The CDR3 coding sequence is TGTGCCTGGAGTGTAGGCGGAAACTACGAGCAGTACTTC.

J is TRBJ2-1 and V is TRBV5-6; 11 bases are a match to TRBD2. V lost 3 bases and J lost 10; bases outside the gene matches: 9. Germline V gene sequence: CDR1 SGHDT, CDR2 YYEEEE. The length of the CDR3 is 15 residues. Here the CDR3 DNA reads TGTGCCAGCAGCTCTCCACTAGCGGGGGCTTGGGAGCAGTTCTTC. It codes for CASSSPLAGAWEQFF. Variable domain in full (rest from reference TRBV5-6 and TRBJ2-1): DAGVTQSPTHLIKTRGQQVTLRCSPKSGHDTVSWYQQALGQGPQFIFQYYEEEERQRGNFPDRFSGHQFPNYSSELNVNALLLGDSALYLCASSSPLAGAWEQFFGPGTRLTVL.

The J gene is TRBJ2-5, the V gene TRBV27; 8 positions agree with TRBD1. Per the germline V gene, CDR1 is MNHEY and CDR2 is SMNVEV (reference sequence). V was pared by 3 bases and J by 4 bases, with 13 bases of the junction left unmatched. The CDR3 contains 17 residues. In nucleotides, the CDR3 is TGTGCCAGCAGTTTGACGTGGCAGGGGGCGAGGGGAGAGACCCAGTACTTC. Amino acids: CASSLTWQGARGETQYF.

This clone was seen once. V and J are TRBV6-1 and TRBJ2-7; TRBD2 agrees at 8 bases. Germline lookup yields CDR1 MNHNS and CDR2 SASEGT. J gave up 3 bases and V 7 bases, and 11 bases lay outside the gene matches. CDR3 length equals 15 residues. The CDR3 nucleotides read TGTGCCAGCACCCAAGGGCTAGCGGGTAGCTACGAGCAGTACTTC. This translates into CASTQGLAGSYEQYF.

The V gene is TRBV27, the J gene TRBJ2-1; 10 nucleotides match TRBD1. The CDR3 loop spans 13 amino acids. The V gene's germline CDR1 is MNHEY and CDR2 SMNVEV (reference sequence). J lost 15 bases, V lost 7 bases, and 12 bases had no gene match. Here the CDR3 reads CASTETDRGRRFF. CDR3 coding DNA: TGTGCCAGCACCGAAACAGACAGGGGGCGGCGGTTCTTC.

This clone was seen just once. This chain links TRBV4-2 with TRBJ2-1; 9 nucleotides agree with TRBD2. The CDR3 covers 16 residues. Germline V CDR1 and CDR2: LGHNA, YNFKEQ. Trimming removed 5 bases from V and 4 bases from J; junction bases left unmatched: 9. For the CDR3, the DNA is TGTGCCAGCAGCGCCCGAACTAGCGGGTGGTACAATGAGCAGTTCTTC. Amino acid sequence: CASSARTSGWYNEQFF.

The genes are TRBV5-1 and TRBJ2-2; D is perhaps TRBD2 (6 bases). The CDR3 covers 16 residues. The V gene lost 3 bases and the J gene lost 0 bases, with 12 bases spanning the gap. CDR1 and CDR2 (germline): SGHRS, YFSETQ. CDR3 bases: TGCGCCAGCAGCTGGGGAGCGGGCTCGAACACCGGGGAGCTGTTTTTT. It is translated as CASSWGAGSNTGELFF.

The genes are TRBV5-8 and TRBJ2-1; TRBD2 agrees at 10 bases. V shed 0 bases and J 3 bases; nucleotides not matched to a gene: 6. Per the germline V gene, CDR1 is SGHTS and CDR2 is YDEGEE. CDR3 length equals 17 residues. The chain's CDR3 is CASSLVWTSGYYNEQFF. CDR3 DNA sequence: TGTGCCAGCAGCTTGGTATGGACTAGCGGCTACTACAATGAGCAGTTCTTC.

The chain employs TRBV25-1 and TRBJ2-1, with 8 nucleotides matching TRBD2. Germline V gene data show CDR1 as MGHDK and CDR2 as SYGVNS. The V gene end was trimmed by 7 bases and the J gene end by 9 bases; junction bases not matched to a gene: 2. The CDR3 is made up of 11 amino acids. The CDR3 protein is CASKTSVEQFF. DNA of the CDR3: TGTGCCAGCAAGACTAGCGTTGAGCAGTTCTTC.

The rearrangement uses TRBV5-1 and TRBJ1-2; the match to TRBD1 covers 9 bases. V was clipped by 5 bases and J by 3 bases; unmatched bases: 8. Germline CDR1 reads SGHRS; CDR2 reads YFSETQ. The CDR3 extends over 15 amino acids. The CDR3 here is CASRFGTGKDYGYTF. CDR3 in DNA: TGCGCCAGCAGATTTGGGACAGGGAAGGACTATGGCTACACCTTC.

The count of this clone is one. The rearrangement joins TRBV7-9 to TRBJ1-2; 7 positions agree with TRBD1. Per germline, CDR1 SEHNR and CDR2 FQNEAQ (reference sequence). The CDR3 totals 15 residues. Trimming cost V 5 bases and J 8 bases; bases outside gene matches: 14. This CDR3 reads CASSHSPLGGRGYTF. The CDR3 DNA follows: TGTGCCAGCAGCCACTCCCCTCTAGGGGGCCGGGGCTACACCTTC.

This clone has ten or more counts. CDR3 bases: TGCGCCAGCAGCCAAGATCCCCCCGGGACAGAGTACAATGAGCAGTTCTTC. This gives the protein CASSQDPPGTEYNEQFF. The V and J genes are TRBV4-1 and TRBJ2-1; 7 bases map to TRBD1. Unmatched junction bases numbered 9, after V lost 0 bases and J lost 4 bases. The germline V gene has CDR1 MGHRA and CDR2 YSYEKL. The CDR3 sequence is 17 residues long.

CDR3 in amino acids: CASSRGTESSYEQYF. CDR3 in DNA: TGCGCCAGCAGCCGAGGGACAGAGAGCTCCTACGAGCAGTACTTC. The V call is TRBV4-1, the J call TRBJ2-7, with 7 bases lining up with TRBD1. The V and J ends lost 4 bases and 0 bases, in that order; junction bases with no gene match: 6. In germline, CDR1 is MGHRA, CDR2 YSYEKL. This CDR3 spans 15 amino acids.

The rearrangement uses TRBV5-4 and TRBJ2-5, with a weak D call TRBD2 (6 bases). Germline V lookup: CDR1 SGHNT, CDR2 YYREEE (reference sequence). This CDR3 is built from 13 residues. Trimming took off 6 bases at V and 2 bases at J, with 11 bases between the two ends. The CDR3 loop is CASKPGLQETQYF. The CDR3 nucleotides read TGTGCCAGCAAACCGGGACTTCAAGAGACCCAGTACTTC.

The V call is TRBV5-6, the J call TRBJ2-1; TRBD2 agrees at 12 bases. The CDR3 consists of 18 residues. J lost 8 bases, V lost 5 bases, and 17 bases had no gene match. CDR1 is SGHDT, CDR2 YYEEEE, per germline. For the CDR3, the DNA is TGTGCCAGCAGACGGGGTCTAGCGGGGGGGCTATCGGAGGATGAGCAGTTCTTC. It yields the protein CASRRGLAGGLSEDEQFF.

A remark on this clone: Other DNA sequences within the sample encode an identical CDR3. The chain recombines TRBV6-5 with TRBJ1-3, with TRBD1 matching over 9 bases. Losses at the gene ends were 4 bases for V and 4 bases for J; bases not matched to a gene: 5. Germline V gene data show CDR1 as MNHEY and CDR2 as SVGAGI. The CDR3 extends over 15 amino acids. This CDR3 is CASSWGQGKGNTIYF. CDR3 coding DNA: TGTGCCAGCAGTTGGGGACAGGGCAAGGGAAACACCATATATTTT.

This CDR3 is CASSWMTSGYTDTQYF. The CDR3 DNA is TGTGCCAGCAGCTGGATGACTAGCGGTTACACAGATACGCAGTATTTT. The V call is TRBV13, the J call TRBJ2-3; 9 bases agree with TRBD2. The CDR3 covers 16 residues. Germline V lookup: CDR1 PRHDT, CDR2 FYEKMQ (reference sequence). V dropped 4 bases and J dropped 2; count of bases not matched to a gene: 7.

The chain is built from TRBV5-1 and TRBJ2-5; 12 positions match TRBD2. The CDR3 has 17 residues. The J segment lost 2 bases and the V segment lost 5 bases, leaving 10 bases of the junction unmatched. The germline gives CDR1 SGHRS, CDR2 YFSETQ. The DNA of the CDR3 is TGCGCCAGCAGTCCTAAACTAGCGGGGGGTAATCAAGAGACCCAGTACTTC. The encoded protein is CASSPKLAGGNQETQYF.

The chain couples TRBV6-1 to TRBJ1-3; D is undetermined. Germline V CDR1 and CDR2: MNHNS, SASEGT. The CDR3 spans 14 residues. V lost 3 bases and J lost 2, with 8 bases in between. CDR3 sequence: CASSDGVAGNTIYF. In DNA form, the CDR3 reads TGTGCCAGCAGTGACGGTGTCGCTGGAAACACCATATATTTT.

The sample holds one count of this clone. This chain links TRBV6-5 with TRBJ1-2; possibly TRBD1 for D (5 bases). Germline V CDR1 and CDR2: MNHEY, SVGAGI. Trimming pared 4 bases from V and 4 bases from J, leaving 19 bases between. The length of the CDR3 is 16 residues. The CDR3 DNA follows: TGTGCCAGCAGTTCCAATTCCGGGGGAGTTATCTATGGCTACACCTTC. It yields the protein CASSSNSGGVIYGYTF.

The chain has TRBV6-6 and TRBJ1-1, with D maybe TRBD1 (5 bases). CDR1 and CDR2 (germline): MNHNY, SVGAGI (reference sequence). V was pared by 6 bases and J by 5 bases, with 10 bases between. The CDR3 runs to 12 residues. This chain's CDR3 is CASRPDRTEAFF. CDR3 coding DNA: TGTGCCAGCAGACCAGACAGAACTGAAGCTTTCTTT.

V is TRBV7-9 and J is TRBJ1-2, with 10 bases matching TRBD1. J lost 5 bases, V lost 3 bases, and 6 bases had no gene match. Germline V gives CDR1 SEHNR, CDR2 FQNEAQ (reference sequence). The CDR3 has 15 residues. The CDR3 here is CASSFAGQGTYGYTF. The CDR3 nucleotides are TGTGCCAGCAGCTTTGCGGGACAGGGGACTTATGGCTACACCTTC.

J is TRBJ1-5 and V is TRBV19; D unresolved. The V and J ends lost 5 bases and 0 bases respectively, with 11 bases between them. CDR1 is LNHDA and CDR2 is SQIVND in the germline V gene (reference sequence). The CDR3 runs 15 residues. The CDR3 is CASSPPGYSNQPQHF. In DNA, the CDR3 is TGTGCCAGTAGTCCCCCGGGGTATAGCAATCAGCCCCAGCATTTT.